This T cell receptor beta chain comes out of a study of T cells after posttransplantation cyclophosphamide. Sequencing used immunoSEQ multiplex PCR; TCRdb keeps in-frame clones, though not all of them. This repertoire holds about 38,000 clones, and none appear only once. This clone has a count of ten or more. Its antigen is unidentified. V shed 0 bases and J shed 3 bases, with 6 bases lying between them. The CDR3 contains 13 residues. The germline CDR1 and CDR2 sequences are PRHDT and FYEKMQ (reference sequence). The related graft donor's blood sample was taken on the day of bone marrow donation. Whole-study results and caveats: Skin or GI-infiltrating T cells shared few TRB sequences with blood.

V usage is TRBV13 and J usage is TRBJ2-7, with D unclear. Specimen: PBMCs. This receptor was identified in a man younger than 45 in good health and a related stem cell transplant donor. The CDR3 DNA reads TGTGCCAGCAGCTTAGGCCACGGCTACGAGCAGTACTTC. Its protein product is CASSLGHGYEQYF. The variable domain in full, completed from reference TRBV13 and TRBJ2-7, reads AAGVIQSPRHLIKEKRETATLKCYPIPRHDTVYWYQQGPGQDPQFLISFYEKMQSDKGSIPDRFSAQQFSDYHSELNMSSLELGDSALYFCASSLGHGYEQYFGPGTRLTVT.